This TCR beta chain came from a study of radiotherapy plus CTLA-4 blockade in lung cancer. The sample holds one count of this clone. From germline, CDR1 is SGHTA and CDR2 FQGTGA. CDR3 length equals 15 residues. Trimming took 5 bases from V and 9 from J; bases not matched to a gene: 7. Repertoires were generated with immunoSEQ multiplex PCR, while TCRdb's copy carries only in-frame clones and drops some. The sample consists of over 80,000 clones, around 83% of them appearing once. The chain has TRBV7-3 and TRBJ2-1; 13 bases are a match to TRBD2. The sequence was collected from a human donor with non-small cell lung cancer who had stable disease on radiotherapy plus ipilimumab. The sequenced sample was peripheral blood, obtained from a patient treated with radiotherapy plus ipilimumab. In nucleotides, the CDR3 is TGTGCCAGCAGCCTCGGGACTAGCGGGAAGGGTGAGCAGTTCTTC. Protein: CASSLGTSGKGEQFF.